This record covers a single T cell receptor (delta chain). It differs at one base from a far larger clone, so likely a read error. Within the sample, other DNA sequences also encode this same CDR3. These data belong to a study of γδ T cells in repeated Plasmodium falciparum infection. TCRdb re-called the multiplex PCR reads using CATT. Of 53,000 or so delta-chain clones listed, roughly 1.9% are singletons. Sequencing was performed on gamma-delta T cells from blood. The receptor comes from a pool of human donors (malaria-infected and uninfected, not separated).

CDR3 residues: CALGEQGYSYAILGDLYTDKLIF. CDR3 nucleotides: TGTGCTCTTGGGGAACAAGGGTATTCCTACGCCATACTGGGGGACCTGTACACCGATAAACTCATCTTT. The chain carries TRDV1 and TRDJ1, with TRDD3 identical over 9 bases. TCRdb gives no J gene; it was assigned here by matching the DNA to germline. Trimming removed 1 base from V and 0 bases from J; junction bases left unmatched: 24. The CDR3 totals 23 residues. Germline loops: CDR1 TSWWSYY, CDR2 QGS.